These 20 T cell receptor beta chains share one sample of origin, sequenced in a study of cytotoxic CD8 clonotypes in ibrutinib-treated CLL. Sequencing was performed with immunoSEQ multiplex PCR; in TCRdb, only in-frame clones are kept and a portion is missing. The sample carries about 180,000 clones, approximately 84% recorded once. The source material was PBMCs, sampled after 24 months of ibrutinib treatment. These receptors were obtained from a human donor with chronic lymphocytic leukemia.

V usage is TRBV10-3 and J usage is TRBJ2-1; 14 nucleotides agree with TRBD2. This CDR3 has 16 residues. With V trimmed by 9 bases and J by 5 bases, 9 bases remained unmatched. Per the germline V gene, CDR1 is ENHRY and CDR2 is SYGVKD. Here the CDR3 reads CAIRTSGRTTNNEQFF. CDR3 coding DNA: TGTGCCATTCGGACTAGCGGGAGGACCACTAACAATGAGCAGTTCTTC.

The CDR3 protein is CASRTSGYEQYF. In DNA, the CDR3 is TGTGCCAGCAGGACTAGCGGCTACGAGCAGTACTTC. The rearrangement uses TRBV27 and TRBJ2-7, with TRBD2 identical over 9 bases. Per the germline V gene, CDR1 is MNHEY and CDR2 is SMNVEV (reference sequence). The junction had 0 bases not matched to a gene; V was cut back by 6 bases and J by 3 bases. CDR3 length: 12 amino acids.

This CDR3 is CASSLPLATTYEQYF. CDR3 nucleotide sequence: TGCGCCAGCAGCTTGCCCCTAGCGACTACCTACGAGCAGTACTTC. This chain uses TRBV5-1 with TRBJ2-7; D is possibly TRBD2 (6 bases). Trimming left V 1 base short and J 2 bases short, with 13 bases between. Germline values: CDR1 SGHRS, CDR2 YFSETQ. The length of the CDR3 is 15 residues.

This sequence joins TRBV27 and TRBJ1-5, with D possibly TRBD1 on 6 matching bases. This CDR3 spans 16 amino acids. The germline CDR1 and CDR2 sequences are MNHEY and SMNVEV (reference sequence). Trimming shortened V by 4 bases and J by 7 bases, and 20 bases separated the two germline ends. CDR3 sequence: CASSSLGERGGQPQHF. CDR3 DNA: TGTGCCAGCAGTTCTCTGGGGGAACGCGGGGGCCAGCCCCAGCATTTT.

This chain connects TRBV4-3 to TRBJ2-5; a weak D match, TRBD2 (6 bases). The germline V gene has CDR1 LGHNA and CDR2 YSLEER. The CDR3 consists of 14 residues. Trimming stripped 4 bases from V and 7 bases from J, with 16 bases between. In nucleotides, the CDR3 is TGCGCCAGCAGCCCGTCCCTAATGGGGGGGACCCAGTACTTC. Amino acid sequence: CASSPSLMGGTQYF.

The chain is built from TRBV6-4 and TRBJ1-4; 10 bases agree with TRBD1. V dropped 5 bases and J dropped 7; count of bases not matched to a gene: 1. The CDR3 has 13 amino acids. Germline CDR1 reads MRHNA; CDR2 reads SNTAGT. This CDR3 is CASSRDRGEKLFF. The CDR3 DNA sequence: TGTGCCAGCAGTCGGGACAGGGGTGAAAAACTGTTTTTT.

The V call is TRBV27, the J call TRBJ2-7; TRBD2 matches at 8 bases. The CDR3 spans 15 residues. Germline V CDR1 and CDR2: MNHEY, SMNVEV (reference sequence). V gave up 8 bases and J gave up 2 bases; unmatched junction bases: 11. The CDR3 region has the DNA TGTGCCAGCCAGAGGGAGAGCGGGAGCACCTACGAGCAGTACTTC. It yields the protein CASQRESGSTYEQYF.

This CDR3 is CASSVGGQGTGELFF. For the CDR3, the DNA is TGTGCCAGCAGCGTAGGGGGACAGGGGACCGGGGAGCTGTTTTTT. This chain uses TRBV9 with TRBJ2-2; 10 nucleotides line up with TRBD1. The CDR3 runs 15 residues. Looked up from germline, CDR1 is SGDLS and CDR2 is YYNGEE. Trimming took 0 bases from V and 5 from J; bases not matched to a gene: 1.

The J gene is TRBJ1-1, the V gene TRBV6-6, with D possibly being TRBD1 (5 bases). In germline, CDR1 is MNHNY, CDR2 SVGAGI (reference sequence). The CDR3 runs to 12 residues. Trimming took 8 bases from V and 6 from J, leaving 13 bases between them. CDR3: CASLSKGSEAFF. CDR3 nucleotide sequence: TGTGCCAGCCTCTCGAAGGGGTCTGAAGCTTTCTTT.

The chain employs TRBV12-5 and TRBJ1-6, with D possibly TRBD1 on 5 matching bases. The CDR3 is 14 amino acids. V was clipped by 6 bases and J by 7 bases, with 13 bases between them. CDR1 and CDR2 from the germline V gene are LGHNT and FRNRAP. The CDR3 spells CASGAGTANSPLHF. CDR3 sequence (DNA): TGTGCTAGTGGGGCCGGGACGGCGAATTCACCCCTCCACTTT.

The chain couples TRBV2 to TRBJ1-5; tentatively, D is TRBD1 (6 bases). CDR3 length equals 12 residues. V lost 8 bases and J 5 bases, leaving 10 bases between the germline ends. Germline values: CDR1 SNHLY, CDR2 FYNNEI. CDR3: CASGQFYQPQHF. The CDR3 DNA reads as TGTGCCAGCGGACAGTTTTATCAGCCCCAGCATTTT.

The chain has TRBV6-6 and TRBJ1-3; D uncertain. This CDR3 contains 15 residues. The germline V gene encodes CDR1 MNHNY and CDR2 SVGAGI (reference sequence). Trimming left V 6 bases short and J 0 bases short, with 12 bases between. The CDR3 region is CASREGGSSGNTIYF. The CDR3 DNA is TGTGCCAGCAGAGAGGGTGGGAGCTCTGGAAACACCATATATTTT.

The chain recombines TRBV30 with TRBJ1-5; TRBD1 is a possible D gene (5 bases). CDR1 is GTSNPN, CDR2 SVGIG, per germline (reference sequence). V was trimmed by 0 bases and J by 4 bases, leaving 13 bases between them. The CDR3 consists of 15 residues. This CDR3 is CAWSVPSGLNQPQHF. Written as DNA, the CDR3 is TGTGCCTGGAGTGTCCCCTCAGGGCTGAATCAGCCCCAGCATTTT.

This clone appeared once. The chain couples TRBV28 to TRBJ2-4; D tentatively reads TRBD1 or TRBD2 (5 bases each). This CDR3 contains 15 residues. Germline V gene lookup returns CDR1 MDHEN and CDR2 SYDVKM. V dropped 8 bases and J dropped 1 base, with 15 bases sitting between them. The DNA of the CDR3 is TGTGCCAGCTGCGGATCCGGGACGGCCAAAAACATTCAGTACTTC. Residues: CASCGSGTAKNIQYF.

The chain links TRBV5-4 to TRBJ1-4; TRBD1 matches at 10 bases. Germline V gives CDR1 SGHNT, CDR2 YYREEE (reference sequence). V was pared by 0 bases and J by 7 bases, with 3 bases of the junction left unmatched. This CDR3 comprises 15 residues. The CDR3 nucleotides are TGTGCCAGCAGCTTGGGCGGGACAGGGGTTGAAAAACTGTTTTTT. Translation gives CASSLGGTGVEKLFF. Full variable domain (rest looked up from reference TRBV5-4 and TRBJ1-4): ETGVTQSPTHLIKTRGQQVTLRCSSQSGHNTVSWYQQALGQGPQFIFQYYREEENGRGNFPPRFSGLQFPNYSSELNVNALELDDSALYLCASSLGGTGVEKLFFGSGTQLSVL.

The chain is built from TRBV18 and TRBJ1-1; D is ambiguous. V was pared by 2 bases and J by 1 base, with 2 bases between. CDR3 length: 12 amino acids. Germline V CDR1 and CDR2: KGHSH, LQKENI. CDR3: CASSPANTEAFF. CDR3 DNA sequence: TGTGCCAGCTCACCAGCGAACACTGAAGCTTTCTTT. Complete variable domain (other parts from reference TRBV18 and TRBJ1-1): NAGVMQNPRHLVRRRGQEARLRCSPMKGHSHVYWYRQLPEEGLKFMVYLQKENIIDESGMPKERFSAEFPKEGPSILRIQQVVRGDSAAYFCASSPANTEAFFGQGTRLTVV.

This clone was found a few times. This rearrangement joins TRBV5-1 to TRBJ2-5; D call uncertain. V was clipped by 0 bases and J by 10 bases, with 13 bases between them. CDR1 SGHRS and CDR2 YFSETQ come from the germline V gene. This CDR3 comprises 13 residues. CDR3 region: CASSLVPWDSQYF. The CDR3 region has the DNA TGCGCCAGCAGCTTGGTTCCGTGGGATAGCCAGTACTTC.

The rearrangement joins TRBV5-1 to TRBJ1-6, with a tentative D call TRBD1 (5 bases). V was clipped by 0 bases and J by 7 bases, with 11 bases between them. The germline gives CDR1 SGHRS, CDR2 YFSETQ. CDR3 length: 15 residues. CDR3 in amino acids: CASSLGRVGNSPLHF. CDR3 in DNA: TGCGCCAGCAGCTTGGGCAGGGTCGGGAATTCACCCCTCCACTTT.

In the case of this clone: The junction departs from germline at one end; a sequencing error may be responsible. The chain has TRBV7-7 and TRBJ1-5; D not certain. Germline CDR1 and CDR2: SSHAT and FNYEAQ (reference sequence). The CDR3 length is 15 residues. The DNA for the CDR3 is TGTGCTAGCAGCTTAATTGGGCCTAGCAATCAGCCCCAGCATTTT. Translated, it gives CASSLIGPSNQPQHF. Filled out from reference TRBV7-7 and TRBJ1-5, the complete variable domain reads GAGVSQSPRYKVTKRGQDVTLRCDPISSHATLYWYQQALGQGPEFLTYFNYEAQPDKSGLPSDRFSAERPEGSISTLTIQRTEQRDSAMYRCASSLIGPSNQPQHFGDGTRLSIL.

This clone was observed a single time. The genes are TRBV5-1 and TRBJ2-1; D is uncertain. This CDR3 is 15 amino acids long. The germline CDR1 and CDR2 sequences are SGHRS and YFSETQ. Between the trimmed V and J ends, which lost 1 base and 3 bases, there was a span of 11 bases. Written as DNA, the CDR3 is TGCGCCAGCAGCTTGTTAACGCCGGGCTACAATGAGCAGTTCTTC. This gives the protein CASSLLTPGYNEQFF. The full variable domain, its missing parts supplied by reference TRBV5-1 and TRBJ2-1, is KAGVTQTPRYLIKTRGQQVTLSCSPISGHRSVSWYQQTPGQGLQFLFEYFSETQRNKGNFPGRFSGRQFSNSRSEMNVSTLELGDSALYLCASSLLTPGYNEQFFGPGTRLTVL.